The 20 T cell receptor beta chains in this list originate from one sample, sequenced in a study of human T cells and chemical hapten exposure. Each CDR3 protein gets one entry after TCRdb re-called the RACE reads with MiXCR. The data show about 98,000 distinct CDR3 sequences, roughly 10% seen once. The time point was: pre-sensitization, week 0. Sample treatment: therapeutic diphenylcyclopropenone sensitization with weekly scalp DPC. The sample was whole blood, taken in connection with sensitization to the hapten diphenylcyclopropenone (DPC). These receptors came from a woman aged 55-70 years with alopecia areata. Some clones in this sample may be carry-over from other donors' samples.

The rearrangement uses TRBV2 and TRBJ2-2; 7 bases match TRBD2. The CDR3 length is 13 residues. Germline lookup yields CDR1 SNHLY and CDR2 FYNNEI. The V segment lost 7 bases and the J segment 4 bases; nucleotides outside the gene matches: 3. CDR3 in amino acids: CASKASGTGELFF. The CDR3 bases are TGTGCCAGCAAAGCTAGCGGCACCGGGGAGCTGTTTTTT.

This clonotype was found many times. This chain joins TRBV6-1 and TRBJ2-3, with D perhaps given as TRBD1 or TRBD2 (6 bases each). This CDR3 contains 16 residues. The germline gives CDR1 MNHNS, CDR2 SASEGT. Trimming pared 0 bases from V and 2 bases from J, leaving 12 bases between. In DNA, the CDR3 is TGTGCCAGCAGTGAAGCGGGGGGCCTCAACACAGATACGCAGTATTTT. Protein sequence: CASSEAGGLNTDTQYF.

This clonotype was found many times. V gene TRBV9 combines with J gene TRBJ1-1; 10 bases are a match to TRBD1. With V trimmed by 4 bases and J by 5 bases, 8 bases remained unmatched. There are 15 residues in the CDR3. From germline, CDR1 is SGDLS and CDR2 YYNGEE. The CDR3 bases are TGTGCCAGCAGCTCCCGACAGGGGGCTAGGACTGAAGCTTTCTTT. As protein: CASSSRQGARTEAFF.

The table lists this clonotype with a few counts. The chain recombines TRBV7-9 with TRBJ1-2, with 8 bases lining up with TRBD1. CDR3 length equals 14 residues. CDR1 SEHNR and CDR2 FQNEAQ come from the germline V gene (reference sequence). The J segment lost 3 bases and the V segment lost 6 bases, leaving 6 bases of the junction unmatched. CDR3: CASRPLTGDYGYTF. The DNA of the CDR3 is TGTGCCAGCAGGCCACTGACAGGGGACTATGGCTACACCTTC.

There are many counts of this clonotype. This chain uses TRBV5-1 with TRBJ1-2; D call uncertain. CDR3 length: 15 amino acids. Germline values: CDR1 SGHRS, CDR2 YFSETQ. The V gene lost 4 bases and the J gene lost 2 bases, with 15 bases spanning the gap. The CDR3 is CASSVYQPGNYGYTF. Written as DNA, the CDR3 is TGCGCCAGCAGCGTTTACCAGCCGGGGAACTATGGCTACACCTTC.

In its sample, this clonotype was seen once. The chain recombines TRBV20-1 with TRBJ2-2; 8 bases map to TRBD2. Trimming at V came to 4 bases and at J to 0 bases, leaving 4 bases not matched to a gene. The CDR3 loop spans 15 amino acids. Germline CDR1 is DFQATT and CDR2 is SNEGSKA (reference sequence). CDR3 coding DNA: TGCAGTGCTATAAATAGCGGGACGAACACCGGGGAGCTGTTTTTT. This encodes CSAINSGTNTGELFF.

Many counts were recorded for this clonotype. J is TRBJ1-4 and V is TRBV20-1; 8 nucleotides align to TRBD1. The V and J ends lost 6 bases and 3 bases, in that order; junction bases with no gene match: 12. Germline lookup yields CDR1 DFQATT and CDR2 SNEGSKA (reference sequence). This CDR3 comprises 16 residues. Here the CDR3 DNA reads TGCAGTGCCCTATCCGGGACAGGCCTCTCTAATGAAAAACTGTTTTTT. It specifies CSALSGTGLSNEKLFF.

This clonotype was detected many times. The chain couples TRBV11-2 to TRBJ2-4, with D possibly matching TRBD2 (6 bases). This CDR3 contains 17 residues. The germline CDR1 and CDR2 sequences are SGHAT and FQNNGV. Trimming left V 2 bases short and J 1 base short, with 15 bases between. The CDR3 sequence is CASSLMWSAGAKNIQYF. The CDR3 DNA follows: TGTGCCAGCAGCTTAATGTGGAGTGCGGGGGCCAAAAACATTCAGTACTTC.

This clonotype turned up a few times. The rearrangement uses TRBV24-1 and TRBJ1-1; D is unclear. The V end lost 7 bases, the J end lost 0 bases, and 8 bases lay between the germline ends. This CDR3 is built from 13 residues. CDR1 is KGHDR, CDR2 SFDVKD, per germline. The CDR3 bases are TGTGCCACCAGAAACTCAATGAACACTGAAGCTTTCTTT. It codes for CATRNSMNTEAFF.

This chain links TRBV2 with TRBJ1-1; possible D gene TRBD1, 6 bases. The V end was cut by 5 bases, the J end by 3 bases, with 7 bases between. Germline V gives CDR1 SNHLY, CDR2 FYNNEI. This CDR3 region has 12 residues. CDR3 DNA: TGTGCCAGCAGTTCAGGGGACACTGAAGCTTTCTTT. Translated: CASSSGDTEAFF. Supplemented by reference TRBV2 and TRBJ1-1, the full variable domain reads EPEVTQTPSHQVTQMGQEVILRCVPISNHLYFYWYRQILGQKVEFLVSFYNNEISEKSEIFDDQFSVERPDGSNFTLKIRSTKLEDSAMYFCASSSGDTEAFFGQGTRLTVV.

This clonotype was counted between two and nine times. The CDR3 protein is CSARKTGGLNNEQFF. The CDR3 nucleotides are TGCAGTGCACGGAAGACAGGGGGTCTGAACAATGAGCAGTTCTTC. V is TRBV20-1 and J is TRBJ2-1; 9 bases align to TRBD1. V dropped 6 bases and J dropped 5; count of bases not matched to a gene: 11. Germline CDR1 and CDR2: DFQATT and SNEGSKA (reference sequence). The CDR3 spans 15 residues.

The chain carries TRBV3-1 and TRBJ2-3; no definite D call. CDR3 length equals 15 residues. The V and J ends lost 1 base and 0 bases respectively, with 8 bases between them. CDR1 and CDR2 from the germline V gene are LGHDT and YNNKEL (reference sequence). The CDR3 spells CASSQVGTSTDTQYF. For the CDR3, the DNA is TGTGCCAGCAGCCAAGTTGGAACTAGCACAGATACGCAGTATTTT.

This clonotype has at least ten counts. The CDR3 protein is CASTSQPTNEKLFF. The CDR3 region has the DNA TGCGCCAGCACCTCACAGCCAACTAATGAAAAACTGTTTTTT. The chain links TRBV5-1 to TRBJ1-4; D uncertain. The V gene's germline CDR1 is SGHRS and CDR2 YFSETQ. With 6 bases removed from V and 0 bases from J, the gap between germline ends came to 9 bases. This CDR3 spans 14 amino acids.

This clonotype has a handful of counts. DNA for the CDR3: TGTGCTAGTGGTTTGGTACTCGTCGGGGGGGCCTCCGAGCAGTACTTC. It encodes CASGLVLVGGASEQYF. This sequence joins TRBV12-5 and TRBJ2-7; 8 bases map to TRBD2. This CDR3 comprises 16 residues. Germline CDR1 reads LGHNT; CDR2 reads FRNRAP. The junction had 10 bases not matched to a gene; V was cut back by 0 bases and J by 6 bases.

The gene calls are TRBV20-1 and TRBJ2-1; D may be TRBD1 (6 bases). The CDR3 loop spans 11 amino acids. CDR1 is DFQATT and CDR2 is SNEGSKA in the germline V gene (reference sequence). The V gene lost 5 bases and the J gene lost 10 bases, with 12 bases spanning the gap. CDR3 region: CSAPRDREQFF. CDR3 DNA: TGCAGTGCTCCGAGAGACAGGGAGCAGTTCTTC.

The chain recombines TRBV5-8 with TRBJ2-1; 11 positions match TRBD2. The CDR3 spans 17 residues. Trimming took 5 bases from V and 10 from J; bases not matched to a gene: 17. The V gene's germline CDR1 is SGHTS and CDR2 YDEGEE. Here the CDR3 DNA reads TGTGCCAGCAGTCGGGGTACGAGACTAGCGGGACCAGGGGAGCAGTTCTTC. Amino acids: CASSRGTRLAGPGEQFF.

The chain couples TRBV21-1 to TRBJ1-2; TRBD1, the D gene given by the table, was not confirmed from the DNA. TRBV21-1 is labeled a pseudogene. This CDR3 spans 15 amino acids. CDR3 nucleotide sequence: TGTGCCAGCAGGGCTTGGGACAGGGGAATCTATGGCTACACCTTC. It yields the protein CASRAWDRGIYGYTF.

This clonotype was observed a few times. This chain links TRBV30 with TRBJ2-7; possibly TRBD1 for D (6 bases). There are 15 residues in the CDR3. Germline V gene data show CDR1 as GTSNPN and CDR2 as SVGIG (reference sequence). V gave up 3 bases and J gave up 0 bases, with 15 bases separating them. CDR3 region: CAWRRTTGSSYEQYF. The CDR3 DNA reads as TGTGCCTGGAGGAGGACCACAGGGAGCTCCTACGAGCAGTACTTC. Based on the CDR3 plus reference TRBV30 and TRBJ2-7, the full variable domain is SQTIHQWPATLVQPVGSPLSLECTVEGTSNPNLYWYRQAAGRGLQLLFYSVGIGQISSEVPQNLSASRPQDRQFILSSKKLLLSDSGFYLCAWRRTTGSSYEQYFGPGTRLTVT.

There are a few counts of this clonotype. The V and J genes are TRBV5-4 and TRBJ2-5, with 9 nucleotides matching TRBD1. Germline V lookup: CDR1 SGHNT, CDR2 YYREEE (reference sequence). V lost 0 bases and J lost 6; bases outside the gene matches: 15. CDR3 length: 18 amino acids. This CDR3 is CASSLDPYRDRAGKTQYF. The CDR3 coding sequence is TGTGCCAGCAGCTTGGACCCATACCGGGACAGGGCCGGGAAGACCCAGTACTTC.

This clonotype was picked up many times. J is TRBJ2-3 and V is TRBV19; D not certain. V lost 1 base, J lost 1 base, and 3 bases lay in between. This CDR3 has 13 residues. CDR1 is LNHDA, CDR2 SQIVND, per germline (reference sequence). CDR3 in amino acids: CASSIGGTDTQYF. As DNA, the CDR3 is TGTGCCAGTAGTATAGGCGGCACAGATACGCAGTATTTT.